This entry lists 11 T cell receptor beta chains sequenced from one sample in a study of blood T cell repertoires in COVID-19. TCRdb's table, derived via immunoSEQ multiplex PCR, lists solely in-frame clones and lacks some. The sample includes 60,000 to 90,000 clones, 70% to 90% seen only once; the top ten take around 17%. The sample consisted of peripheral blood. The source is a human donor in a cohort sampled during active COVID-19.

This clone was detected once. This sequence joins TRBV6-5 and TRBJ2-5; D gene ambiguous. The CDR3 spans 14 residues. The V and J ends lost 0 bases and 1 base respectively, with 6 bases between them. Germline V gives CDR1 MNHEY, CDR2 SVGAGI. CDR3 in amino acids: CASSYSRLQETQYF. Written as DNA, the CDR3 is TGTGCCAGCAGTTACTCGAGACTCCAAGAGACCCAGTACTTC.

The genes are TRBV28 and TRBJ1-2; 9 positions match TRBD1. This CDR3 comprises 14 residues. V lost 7 bases to trimming and J lost 7 bases; unmatched junction nucleotides: 10. Germline CDR1 reads MDHEN; CDR2 reads SYDVKM. In nucleotides, the CDR3 is TGTGCCAGCAATGGCCGGGACAGGGTTCGTGGCTACACCTTC. Amino acids: CASNGRDRVRGYTF.

The chain has TRBV11-3 and TRBJ1-2; perhaps TRBD1 as D (6 bases). Germline CDR1 SGHNT, CDR2 YENEEA. Trimming removed 5 bases at V and 5 bases at J, with 15 bases between. The CDR3 loop spans 14 amino acids. The CDR3 DNA reads as TGTGCCAGCAGCCCACAGGGCCTGGAGTATGGCTACACCTTC. This sequence encodes CASSPQGLEYGYTF.

The chain is built from TRBV28 and TRBJ1-2; D might be TRBD1 (5 bases). The V gene's germline CDR1 is MDHEN and CDR2 SYDVKM. The CDR3 spans 14 residues. The V and J ends lost 5 bases and 8 bases respectively, with 18 bases between them. The CDR3 sequence is CASSPQVGGLGYTF. As DNA, the CDR3 is TGTGCCAGCAGTCCTCAAGTCGGGGGACTCGGCTACACCTTC.

This clone was seen more than once but under ten times. The rearrangement links TRBV7-9 to TRBJ2-1, with D perhaps matching TRBD1 (6 bases). CDR1 and CDR2 from the germline V gene are SEHNR and FQNEAQ (reference sequence). The CDR3 sequence is 17 residues long. V was trimmed by 1 base and J by 9 bases, leaving 22 bases between them. CDR3 in amino acids: CASSLEQGLGKRGEQFF. CDR3 nucleotides: TGTGCCAGCAGCTTAGAACAGGGATTAGGTAAGAGAGGTGAGCAGTTCTTC.

V usage is TRBV3-1 (or the pseudogene TRBV3-2) and J usage is TRBJ1-1; TRBD1 aligns across 7 bases. V lost 5 bases, J lost 4 bases, and 10 bases stayed unmatched. The CDR3 consists of 15 residues. Germline V gene sequence: CDR1 LGHDT, CDR2 YNNKEL (reference sequence). The DNA of the CDR3 is TGTGCCAGCAGCTATAGCAGGGGGAGCAGCACTGAAGCTTTCTTT. It specifies CASSYSRGSSTEAFF.

This rearrangement joins TRBV29-1 to TRBJ2-2, with 7 positions matching TRBD2. V gave up 5 bases and J gave up 6 bases; unmatched junction bases: 15. Per germline, CDR1 SQVTM and CDR2 ANQGSEA. The CDR3 loop spans 16 amino acids. The CDR3 reads CSVSPAAGVSAGELFF. DNA for the CDR3: TGCAGCGTTTCCCCCGCGGCGGGAGTATCGGCCGGGGAGCTGTTTTTT.

This chain connects TRBV5-6 to TRBJ1-2; TRBD1 aligns across 8 bases. CDR1 and CDR2 from the germline V gene are SGHDT and YYEEEE. The CDR3 sequence is 14 residues long. After removal of 3 bases from V and 3 bases from J, the junction contained 4 bases not matched to a gene. This CDR3 reads CASSSDRGYYGYTF. Here the CDR3 DNA reads TGTGCCAGCAGCTCAGACAGGGGTTACTATGGCTACACCTTC.

The chain links TRBV4-2 to TRBJ2-7; 8 nucleotides align to TRBD2. With 0 bases clipped from V and 0 bases from J, the junction kept 10 bases outside the gene matches. Germline CDR1 and CDR2: LGHNA and YNFKEQ. This CDR3 is 18 amino acids long. CDR3 nucleotide sequence: TGTGCCAGCAGCCAAGATGGTAGCGGGGCCCCCCACTCCTACGAGCAGTACTTC. This gives the protein CASSQDGSGAPHSYEQYF.

V is TRBV30 and J is TRBJ1-2; 10 nucleotides align to TRBD1. CDR1 GTSNPN and CDR2 SVGIG come from the germline V gene (reference sequence). The CDR3 runs 15 residues. Unmatched junction bases numbered 4, after V lost 1 base and J lost 2 bases. As DNA, the CDR3 is TGTGCCTGGAGTGGACAGGGGGCAGGGAACTATGGCTACACCTTC. As protein: CAWSGQGAGNYGYTF.

A few counts support this clone. The genes are TRBV5-4 and TRBJ1-2; D unclear. Deletions cut 3 bases from V and 0 bases from J, with 9 bases between. CDR1 is SGHNT, CDR2 YYREEE, per germline (reference sequence). The CDR3 sequence is 14 residues long. The CDR3 nucleotides read TGTGCCAGCAGCTCCCGGACTGCTAACTATGGCTACACCTTC. This encodes CASSSRTANYGYTF.